This T cell receptor beta chain was sequenced for a study of OX40 agonist ivuxolimab in advanced cancers. Background on the study: A male proportion of more than 75% was recorded, with mean age 60 years and range roughly 23 to 79. Participants could have had prior anti-PD-1, anti-PD-L1 or anti-CTLA-4 therapy, and approximately 37% had some.

Libraries were prepared by immunoSEQ multiplex PCR; TCRdb keeps only in-frame clonotypes and omits some of them. The sample lists 100,000 to 120,000 clones, under 95% occurring once. Looked up from germline, CDR1 is SGHNT and CDR2 is YYREEE (reference sequence). The V segment lost 4 bases and the J segment 2 bases; nucleotides outside the gene matches: 4. The CDR3 is 14 residues long. The chain recombines TRBV5-4 with TRBJ2-5, with TRBD1 identical over 8 bases. The sample consisted of CD4+ or CD8+ T cells sorted from blood, taken in a trial of the OX40 agonist ivuxolimab. The receptor's source is an adult with an advanced solid tumor such as melanoma, head and neck, liver or kidney cancer. The CDR3 nucleotides read TGTGCCAGCAGCGTACAGGGGGGACAAGAGACCCAGTACTTC. This gives the protein CASSVQGGQETQYF.